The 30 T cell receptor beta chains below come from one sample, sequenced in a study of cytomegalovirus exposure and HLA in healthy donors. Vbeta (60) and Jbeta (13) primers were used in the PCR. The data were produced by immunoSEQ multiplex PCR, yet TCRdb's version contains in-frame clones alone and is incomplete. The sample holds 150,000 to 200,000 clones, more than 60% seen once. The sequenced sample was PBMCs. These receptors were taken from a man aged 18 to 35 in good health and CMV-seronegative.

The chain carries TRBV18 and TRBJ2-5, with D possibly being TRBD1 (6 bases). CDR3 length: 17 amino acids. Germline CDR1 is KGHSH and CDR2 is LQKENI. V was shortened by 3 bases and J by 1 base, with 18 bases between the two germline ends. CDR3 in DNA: TGTGCCAGCTCACCGGGGAAACTCAGGGGAATCCAAGAGACCCAGTACTTC. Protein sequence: CASSPGKLRGIQETQYF.

CDR3 protein: CASSLYRDRGRLTGYTF. As DNA, the CDR3 is TGTGCCAGCAGCCTTTACCGGGACAGGGGACGACTGACTGGCTACACCTTC. The chain carries TRBV11-3 and TRBJ1-2; 10 nucleotides align to TRBD1. The CDR3 contains 17 residues. With 5 bases clipped from V and 7 bases from J, the junction kept 16 bases outside the gene matches. Looked up from germline, CDR1 is SGHNT and CDR2 is YENEEA.

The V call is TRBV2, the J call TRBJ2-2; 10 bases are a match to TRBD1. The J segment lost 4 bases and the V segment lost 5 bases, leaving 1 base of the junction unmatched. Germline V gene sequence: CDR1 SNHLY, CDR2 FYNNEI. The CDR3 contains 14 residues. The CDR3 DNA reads TGTGCCAGCAGTCGGGACAGGGGCACCGGGGAGCTGTTTTTT. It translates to CASSRDRGTGELFF.

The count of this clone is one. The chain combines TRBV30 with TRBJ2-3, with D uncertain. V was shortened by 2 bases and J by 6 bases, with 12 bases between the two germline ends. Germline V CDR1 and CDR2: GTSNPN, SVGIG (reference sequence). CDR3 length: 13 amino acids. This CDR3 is CAWSLGPWDTQYF. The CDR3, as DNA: TGTGCCTGGAGTCTAGGTCCGTGGGATACGCAGTATTTT.

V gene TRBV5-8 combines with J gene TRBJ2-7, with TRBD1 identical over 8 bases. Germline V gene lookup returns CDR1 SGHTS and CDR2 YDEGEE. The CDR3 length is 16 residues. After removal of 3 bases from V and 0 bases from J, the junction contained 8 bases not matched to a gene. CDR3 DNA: TGTGCCAGCAGCTCTTGGACAGGGCTTAGCTCCTACGAGCAGTACTTC. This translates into CASSSWTGLSSYEQYF.

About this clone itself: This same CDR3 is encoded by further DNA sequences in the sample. The CDR3 bases are TGTGCCAGCAGCTTGGCAGGGGGAGGCTACGAGCAGTACTTC. This translates into CASSLAGGGYEQYF. The chain is built from TRBV7-2 and TRBJ2-7; a possible D gene is TRBD1 (7 bases). The V gene's germline CDR1 is SGHTA and CDR2 FQGNSA. The CDR3 length is 14 residues. Trimming stripped 3 bases from V and 3 bases from J, with 12 bases between.

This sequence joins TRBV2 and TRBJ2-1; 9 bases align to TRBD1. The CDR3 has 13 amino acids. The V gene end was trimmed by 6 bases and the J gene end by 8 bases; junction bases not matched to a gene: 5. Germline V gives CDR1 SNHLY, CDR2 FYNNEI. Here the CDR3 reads CASRLGQGYEQFF. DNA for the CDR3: TGTGCCAGCAGACTGGGACAGGGCTATGAGCAGTTCTTC.

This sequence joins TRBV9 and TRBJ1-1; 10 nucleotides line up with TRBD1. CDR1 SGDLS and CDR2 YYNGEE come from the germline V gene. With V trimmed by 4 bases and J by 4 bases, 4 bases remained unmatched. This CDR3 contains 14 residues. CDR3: CASSPRTGGTEAFF. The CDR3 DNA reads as TGTGCCAGCAGCCCACGGACAGGGGGCACTGAAGCTTTCTTT. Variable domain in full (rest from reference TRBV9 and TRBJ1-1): DSGVTQTPKHLITATGQRVTLRCSPRSGDLSVYWYQQSLDQGLQFLIQYYNGEERAKGNILERFSAQQFPDLHSELNLSSLELGDSALYFCASSPRTGGTEAFFGQGTRLTVV.

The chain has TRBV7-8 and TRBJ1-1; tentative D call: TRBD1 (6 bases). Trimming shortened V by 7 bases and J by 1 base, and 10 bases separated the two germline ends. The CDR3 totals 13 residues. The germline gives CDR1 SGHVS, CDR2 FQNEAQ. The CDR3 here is CASTSDRNTEAFF. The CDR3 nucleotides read TGTGCCAGCACCTCGGACAGGAACACTGAAGCTTTCTTT.

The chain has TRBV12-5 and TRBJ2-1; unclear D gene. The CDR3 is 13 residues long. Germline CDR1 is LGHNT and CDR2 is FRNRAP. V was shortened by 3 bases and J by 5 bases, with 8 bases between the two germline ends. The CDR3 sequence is CASGFNSNNEQFF. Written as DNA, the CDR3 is TGTGCTAGTGGTTTCAACAGTAACAATGAGCAGTTCTTC.

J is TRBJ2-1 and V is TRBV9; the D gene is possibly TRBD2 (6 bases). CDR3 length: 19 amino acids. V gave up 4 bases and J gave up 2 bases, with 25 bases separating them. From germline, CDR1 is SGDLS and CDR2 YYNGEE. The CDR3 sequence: CASSTTNSGLPGPYNEQFF. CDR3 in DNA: TGTGCCAGCAGCACCACCAACTCGGGACTTCCGGGACCCTACAATGAGCAGTTCTTC.

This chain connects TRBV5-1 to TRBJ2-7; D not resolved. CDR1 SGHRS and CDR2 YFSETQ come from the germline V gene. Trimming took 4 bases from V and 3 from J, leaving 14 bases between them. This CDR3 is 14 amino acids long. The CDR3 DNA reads TGCGCCAGCAGCCCCCCAGGTACTCACTACGAGCAGTACTTC. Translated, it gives CASSPPGTHYEQYF. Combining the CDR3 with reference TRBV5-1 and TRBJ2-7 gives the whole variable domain KAGVTQTPRYLIKTRGQQVTLSCSPISGHRSVSWYQQTPGQGLQFLFEYFSETQRNKGNFPGRFSGRQFSNSRSEMNVSTLELGDSALYLCASSPPGTHYEQYFGPGTRLTVT.

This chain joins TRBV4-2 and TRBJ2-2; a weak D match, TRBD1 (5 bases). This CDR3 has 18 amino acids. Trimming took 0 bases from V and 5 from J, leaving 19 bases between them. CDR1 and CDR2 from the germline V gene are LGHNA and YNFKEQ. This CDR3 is CASSQDSVGRVWTGELFF. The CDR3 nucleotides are TGTGCCAGCAGCCAAGATTCGGTTGGCAGGGTATGGACCGGGGAGCTGTTTTTT.

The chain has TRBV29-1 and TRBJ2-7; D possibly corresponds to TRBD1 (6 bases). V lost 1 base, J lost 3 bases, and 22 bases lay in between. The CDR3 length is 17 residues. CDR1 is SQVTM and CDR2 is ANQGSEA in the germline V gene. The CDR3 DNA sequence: TGCAGCGTTGAAGTTGGGCCGCTAGGACAGAAACTCTACGAGCAGTACTTC. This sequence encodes CSVEVGPLGQKLYEQYF.

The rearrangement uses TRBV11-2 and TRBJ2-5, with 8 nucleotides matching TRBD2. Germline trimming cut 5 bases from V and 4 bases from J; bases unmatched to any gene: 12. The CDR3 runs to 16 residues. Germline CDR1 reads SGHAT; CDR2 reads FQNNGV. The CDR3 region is CASSMLAGVPAETQYF. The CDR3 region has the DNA TGTGCCAGCAGCATGCTAGCGGGTGTACCTGCAGAGACCCAGTACTTC.

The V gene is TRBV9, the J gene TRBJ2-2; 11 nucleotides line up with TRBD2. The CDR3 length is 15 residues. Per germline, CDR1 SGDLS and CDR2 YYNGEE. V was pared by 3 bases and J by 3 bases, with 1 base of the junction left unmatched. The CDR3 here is CASSATSGDTGELFF. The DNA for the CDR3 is TGTGCCAGCAGCGCGACTAGCGGGGACACCGGGGAGCTGTTTTTT.

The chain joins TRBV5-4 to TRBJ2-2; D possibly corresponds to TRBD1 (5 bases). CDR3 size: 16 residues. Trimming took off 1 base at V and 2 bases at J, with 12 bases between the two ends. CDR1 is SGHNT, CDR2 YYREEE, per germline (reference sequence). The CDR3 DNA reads TGTGCCAGCAGCTTGCAGGGTGGGGAAAACACCGGGGAGCTGTTTTTT. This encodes CASSLQGGENTGELFF.

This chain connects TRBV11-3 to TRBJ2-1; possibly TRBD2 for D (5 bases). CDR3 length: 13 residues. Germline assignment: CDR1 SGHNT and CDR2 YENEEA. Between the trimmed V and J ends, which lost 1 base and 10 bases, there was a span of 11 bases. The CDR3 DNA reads TGTGCCAGCAGCTTAGGGGAGTTGGCAGAGCAGTTCTTC. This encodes CASSLGELAEQFF.

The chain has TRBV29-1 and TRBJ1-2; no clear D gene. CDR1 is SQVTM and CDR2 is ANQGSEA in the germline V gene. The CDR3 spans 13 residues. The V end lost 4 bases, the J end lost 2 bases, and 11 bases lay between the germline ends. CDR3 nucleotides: TGCAGCGTTGCCCATAACTTAAACTATGGCTACACCTTC. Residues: CSVAHNLNYGYTF.

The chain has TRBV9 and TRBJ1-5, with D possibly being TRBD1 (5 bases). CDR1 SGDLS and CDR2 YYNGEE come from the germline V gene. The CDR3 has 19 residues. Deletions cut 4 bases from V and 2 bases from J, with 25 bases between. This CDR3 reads CASSPGVGGRGGGNQPQHF. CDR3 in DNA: TGTGCCAGCAGCCCCGGCGTTGGAGGGCGCGGGGGGGGCAATCAGCCCCAGCATTTT.

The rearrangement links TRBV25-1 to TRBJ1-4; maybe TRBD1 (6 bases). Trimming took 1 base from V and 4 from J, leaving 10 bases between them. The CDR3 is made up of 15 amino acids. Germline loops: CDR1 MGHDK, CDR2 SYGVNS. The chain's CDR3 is CASSELGQVNEKLFF. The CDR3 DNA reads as TGTGCCAGCAGTGAATTGGGACAAGTTAATGAAAAACTGTTTTTT.

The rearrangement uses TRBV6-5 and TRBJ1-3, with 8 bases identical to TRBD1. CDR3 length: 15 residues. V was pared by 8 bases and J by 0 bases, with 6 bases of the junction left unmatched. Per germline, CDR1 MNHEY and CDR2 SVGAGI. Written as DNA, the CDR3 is TGTGCCAGCCGCGACGACAGGGGCTCTGGAAACACCATATATTTT. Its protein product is CASRDDRGSGNTIYF.

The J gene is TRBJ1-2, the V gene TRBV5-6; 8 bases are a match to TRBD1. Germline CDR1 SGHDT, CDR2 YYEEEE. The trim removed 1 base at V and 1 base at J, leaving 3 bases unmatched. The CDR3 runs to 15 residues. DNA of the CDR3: TGTGCCAGCAGCTTGATTGGACAGGGTAACTATGGCTACACCTTC. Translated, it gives CASSLIGQGNYGYTF.

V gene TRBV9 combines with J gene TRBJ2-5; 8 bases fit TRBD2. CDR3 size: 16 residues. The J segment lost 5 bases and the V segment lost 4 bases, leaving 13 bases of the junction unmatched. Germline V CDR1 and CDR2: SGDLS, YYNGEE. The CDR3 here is CASSFRHGGAGETQYF. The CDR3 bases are TGTGCCAGCAGCTTCAGACACGGGGGGGCCGGGGAGACCCAGTACTTC.

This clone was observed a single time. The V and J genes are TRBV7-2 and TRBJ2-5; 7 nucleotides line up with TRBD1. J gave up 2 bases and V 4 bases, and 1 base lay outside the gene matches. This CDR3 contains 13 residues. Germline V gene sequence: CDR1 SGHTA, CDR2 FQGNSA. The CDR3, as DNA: TGTGCCAGCAGCTGGGGACAGCAAGAGACCCAGTACTTC. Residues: CASSWGQQETQYF.

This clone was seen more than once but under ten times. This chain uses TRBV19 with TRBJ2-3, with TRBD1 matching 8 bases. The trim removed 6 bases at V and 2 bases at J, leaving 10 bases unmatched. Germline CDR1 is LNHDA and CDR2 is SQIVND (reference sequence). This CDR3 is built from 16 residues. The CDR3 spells CASREGDRSNTDTQYF. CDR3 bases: TGTGCCAGTAGGGAGGGGGACAGGTCCAACACAGATACGCAGTATTTT.

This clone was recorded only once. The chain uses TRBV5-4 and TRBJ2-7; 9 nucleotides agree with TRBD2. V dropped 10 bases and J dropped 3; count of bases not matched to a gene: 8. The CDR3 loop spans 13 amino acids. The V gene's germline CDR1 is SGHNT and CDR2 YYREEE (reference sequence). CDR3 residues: CAGGSGGNYEQYF. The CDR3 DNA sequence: TGTGCCGGAGGAAGCGGGGGGAACTACGAGCAGTACTTC.

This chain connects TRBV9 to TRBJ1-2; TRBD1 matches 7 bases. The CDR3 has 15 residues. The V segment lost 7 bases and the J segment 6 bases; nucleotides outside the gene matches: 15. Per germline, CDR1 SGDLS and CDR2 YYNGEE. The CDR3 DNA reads TGTGCCAGCGGCTGGGACAGTACCTATTTGAATGGCTACACCTTC. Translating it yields CASGWDSTYLNGYTF.

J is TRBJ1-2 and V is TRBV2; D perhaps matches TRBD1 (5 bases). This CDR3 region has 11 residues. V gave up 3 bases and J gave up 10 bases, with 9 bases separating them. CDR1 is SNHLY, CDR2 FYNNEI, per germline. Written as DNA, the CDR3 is TGTGCCAGCAGTGACAAGGGACTCTACACCTTC. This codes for CASSDKGLYTF.

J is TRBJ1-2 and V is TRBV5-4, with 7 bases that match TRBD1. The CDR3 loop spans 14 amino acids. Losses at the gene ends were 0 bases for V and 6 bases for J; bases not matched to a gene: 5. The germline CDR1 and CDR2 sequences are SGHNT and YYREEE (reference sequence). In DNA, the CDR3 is TGTGCCAGCAGCTTGGACAGGGGAATGGATGGCTACACCTTC. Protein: CASSLDRGMDGYTF.